Listed below are T cell receptor beta chains from one sample, sequenced in a study of T cells in Graves' hyperthyroidism and ophthalmopathy. TCRdb itself ran the multiplex PCR reads through MiXCR, one entry per CDR3 protein. The repertoire holds 300,000 to 450,000 distinct CDR3 sequences, with roughly 14% as singletons. The sample was blood. The receptors derive from a woman aged 55-75 years with Graves' hyperthyroidism. Both conserved end residues are part of each CDR3. A D gene is named only where the DNA matches it firmly. Size values are once, few and many counts, or a class for expanded clones, and some rows have none.

-	-	TRBV27	TRBJ1-2	TGTGCCGGCAGTTCAAGGTTCGTCGGCTACACCTTC	CAGSSRFVGYTF
TRBD1	many	TRBV10-1	TRBJ1-2	TGCGCCAGCAGCGACAGGGAAACGGGCTACACCTTC	CASSDRETGYTF
-	-	TRBV25-1	TRBJ1-5	TGTGCCAGCAGGAAGCCAGAACATAGCAATCAGCCCCAGCATTTT	CASRKPEHSNQPQHF
-	many	TRBV18	TRBJ1-2	TGTGCCAGCTCACCGGGGCCGAGCTATGGCTACACCTTC	CASSPGPSYGYTF
-	many	TRBV30	TRBJ2-2	TGTGCCTGGTCTACCGGGGAGCTGTTTTTT	CAWSTGELFF
TRBD2	many	TRBV10-1	TRBJ2-3	TGCGCCAGCAGTGAGAGTGGACTAGCGGGCCCAGAAGATACGCAGTATTTT	CASSESGLAGPEDTQYF
-	-	TRBV5-1	TRBJ1-1	TGCGCCAGCAGCTTGGAGGCAGCTGAAGCTTTCTTT	CASSLEAAEAFF
-	many	TRBV12-5	TRBJ2-3	TGTGCTAGTGGTTTTAACGGACCGACAGATACGCAGTATTTT	CASGFNGPTDTQYF
TRBD1	once	TRBV4-1	TRBJ1-2	TGCGCCAGCAGCCATGGACAGGGTCCCTTCTATGGCTACACCTTC	CASSHGQGPFYGYTF
TRBD1	few	TRBV5-1	TRBJ2-5	TGCGCCAGCATCGGGAACTCTGGACAGGCCTCACAAGAGACCCAGTACTTC	CASIGNSGQASQETQYF
-	-	TRBV5-1	TRBJ2-2	TGCGCCAGCAGCTTGGATTCAGGGTCTAGTTCGGAGCTGTTTTTT	CASSLDSGSSSELFF
-	many	TRBV29-1	TRBJ2-6	TGCAGCGTTTTGGGGACTTTCTCTGGGGCCAACGTCCTGACTTTC	CSVLGTFSGANVLTF
TRBD1	many	TRBV29-1	TRBJ2-3	TGCAGCGTTACGGGACAGGCTTACACAGATACGCAGTATTTT	CSVTGQAYTDTQYF
-	-	TRBV19	TRBJ2-1	TGTGCCAGTAGTATTCAGAGGGACAATGAGCAGTTCTTC	CASSIQRDNEQFF
TRBD2	many	TRBV27	TRBJ2-7	TGTGCCAGCAGTCCGCGTAGGACTAGCGGGTCCTACGAGCAGTACTTC	CASSPRRTSGSYEQYF
-	-	TRBV7-3	TRBJ2-3	TGTGCCAGCAGCCCGACTAGTTTGGCAGATACGCAGTATTTT	CASSPTSLADTQYF
TRBD2	medium-sized	TRBV2	TRBJ2-1	TGTGCCAGCAGCGCCGGGACTAGCGGGCGTTTTGAGCAGTTCTTC	CASSAGTSGRFEQFF
TRBD1	many	TRBV15	TRBJ2-1	TGTGCCACCAGCAGAGATCGTGGACAGGGGGCCTCTAATGAGCAGTTCTTC	CATSRDRGQGASNEQFF
TRBD1	many	TRBV12-3/TRBV12-4	TRBJ2-1	TGTGCCAGCAGTTTAGGGGCCAGGGGGCACAATGAGCAGTTCTTC	CASSLGARGHNEQFF
-	many	TRBV30	TRBJ1-3	TGTGCCTGGAGTGTAACCCGCGCAAACACCATATATTTT	CAWSVTRANTIYF
TRBD2	many	TRBV11-2	TRBJ2-1	TGTGCCAGCAGCCTCCGGCTAGCGGGAGGAGGGTCCAATGAGCAGTTCTTC	CASSLRLAGGGSNEQFF
-	many	TRBV6-1	TRBJ1-6	TGTGCCAGCAGTCGGGAAGGAGGGAGGAATTCACCCCTCCACTTT	CASSREGGRNSPLHF
-	few	TRBV6-1	TRBJ2-2	TGTGCCAGCAGATCACAGGGTGTTCACGGGGAGCTGTTTTTT	CASRSQGVHGELFF
-	many	TRBV5-5	TRBJ2-3	TGTGCCAGCAGCTTGTTAGGCGCAGATACGCAGTATTTT	CASSLLGADTQYF
-	-	TRBV20-1	TRBJ2-3	TGCAGTGCTAGAACTTCTCTGGGATCAGATACGCAGTATTTT	CSARTSLGSDTQYF
-	many	TRBV11-2	TRBJ2-2	TGTGCCAGCAGCTTAGGGGGGGCCGGGGAGCTGTTTTTT	CASSLGGAGELFF
TRBD2	many	TRBV20-1	TRBJ2-1	TGCAGTGCTAGAGACCCCCGGCAAGCGGGGATCAATGAGCAGTTCTTC	CSARDPRQAGINEQFF
TRBD1	few	TRBV29-1	TRBJ2-1	TGCAGCGTTGCCGGGACAGGGGACAATGAGCAGTTCTTC	CSVAGTGDNEQFF
-	-	TRBV10-2	TRBJ2-5	TGCGCCAGCAGTGACAGCCAAGAGACCCAGTACTTC	CASSDSQETQYF
TRBD1	many	TRBV12-3/TRBV12-4	TRBJ1-2	TGTGCCAGCAGTGACAGGGGGCGGATCTATGGCTACACCTTC	CASSDRGRIYGYTF
TRBD1	many	TRBV3-1	TRBJ1-3	TGTGCCAGCAGCCAAGTCGCGACAGGGGGCAACACCATATATTTT	CASSQVATGGNTIYF
-	-	TRBV12-3/TRBV12-4	TRBJ1-5	TGTGCCAGCGGTTTGGGGTATGGGCAGCCCCAGCATTTT	CASGLGYGQPQHF
TRBD2	-	TRBV28	TRBJ2-2	TGTGCCAGCAGTTTACGTTCGCTAGTGTTGGGAGCGGGAGTATTTGCCGGGGAGCTGTTTTTT	CASSLRSLVLGAGVFAGELFF
TRBD1	few	TRBV30	TRBJ1-3	TGTGCCTCAATGACAGGGTTCGGAAACATCATATATTTT	CASMTGFGNIIYF
TRBD2	-	TRBV9	TRBJ2-1	TGTGCCAGCAGCGTAGGCGGGAGGGCCATTGAGCAGTTCTTC	CASSVGGRAIEQFF